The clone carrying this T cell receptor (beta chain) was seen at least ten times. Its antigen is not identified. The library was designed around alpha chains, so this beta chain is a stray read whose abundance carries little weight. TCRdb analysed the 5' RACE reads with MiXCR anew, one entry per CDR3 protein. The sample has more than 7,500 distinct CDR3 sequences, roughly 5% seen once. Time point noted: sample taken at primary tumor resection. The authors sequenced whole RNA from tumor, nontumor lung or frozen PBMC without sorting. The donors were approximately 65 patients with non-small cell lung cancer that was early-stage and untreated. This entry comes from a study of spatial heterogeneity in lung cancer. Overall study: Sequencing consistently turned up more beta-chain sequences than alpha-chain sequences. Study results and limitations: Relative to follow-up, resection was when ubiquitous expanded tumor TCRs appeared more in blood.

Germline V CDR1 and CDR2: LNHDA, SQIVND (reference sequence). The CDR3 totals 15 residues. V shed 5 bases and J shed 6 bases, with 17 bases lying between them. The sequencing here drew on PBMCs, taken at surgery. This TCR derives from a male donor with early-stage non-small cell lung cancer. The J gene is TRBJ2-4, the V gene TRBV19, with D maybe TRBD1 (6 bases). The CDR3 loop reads CASSPRQDHRNIQYF. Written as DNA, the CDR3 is TGTGCCAGTAGTCCACGACAGGACCATCGAAACATTCAGTACTTC.